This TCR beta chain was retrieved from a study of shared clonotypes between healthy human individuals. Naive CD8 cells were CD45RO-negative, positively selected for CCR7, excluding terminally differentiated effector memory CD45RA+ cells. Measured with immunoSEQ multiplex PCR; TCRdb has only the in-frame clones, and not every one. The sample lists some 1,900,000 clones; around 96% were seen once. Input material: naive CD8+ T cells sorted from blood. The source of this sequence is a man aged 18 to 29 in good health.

The CDR3 here is CAWSVDEDTQYF. Here the CDR3 DNA reads TGTGCCTGGAGTGTGGACGAAGATACGCAGTATTTT. This chain joins TRBV30 and TRBJ2-3, with D uncertain. This CDR3 is 12 amino acids long. Deletions cut 0 bases from V and 5 bases from J, with 6 bases between. Germline V gene sequence: CDR1 GTSNPN, CDR2 SVGIG (reference sequence).